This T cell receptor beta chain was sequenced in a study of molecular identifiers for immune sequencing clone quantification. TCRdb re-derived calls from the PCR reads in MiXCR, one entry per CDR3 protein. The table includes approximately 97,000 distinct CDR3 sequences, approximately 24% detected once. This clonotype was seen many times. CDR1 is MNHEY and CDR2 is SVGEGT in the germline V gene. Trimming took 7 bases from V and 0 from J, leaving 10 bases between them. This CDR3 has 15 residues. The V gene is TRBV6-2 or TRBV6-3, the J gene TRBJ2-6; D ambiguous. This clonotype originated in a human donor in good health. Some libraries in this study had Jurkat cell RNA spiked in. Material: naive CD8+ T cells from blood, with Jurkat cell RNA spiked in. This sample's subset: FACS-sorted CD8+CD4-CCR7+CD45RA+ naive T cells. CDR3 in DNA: TGTGCCAGCACCCTGGGTCGCTCTGGGGCCAACGTCCTGACTTTC. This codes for CASTLGRSGANVLTF.